These 29 T cell receptor beta chains were sequenced from one sample in a study of blood T cell repertoires in COVID-19. Here immunoSEQ multiplex PCR was the method, and the copy in TCRdb shows in-frame clones only, minus some. The sample consists of some 320,000 clones, roughly 91% of them appearing once. The sample taken for sequencing was PBMCs or T cells enriched from blood (not recorded which). The source is a woman between 50 and 59 years old who had been exposed to COVID-19.

The chain recombines TRBV4-1 with TRBJ1-1; unclear D gene. Trimming left V 0 bases short and J 0 bases short, with 8 bases between. Germline V gene data show CDR1 as MGHRA and CDR2 as YSYEKL. The length of the CDR3 is 15 residues. The CDR3 is CASSQEADLNTEAFF. The CDR3 nucleotides read TGCGCCAGCAGCCAAGAGGCAGATCTGAACACTGAAGCTTTCTTT.

The chain recombines TRBV6-1 with TRBJ1-5, with D uncertain. Deletions cut 3 bases from V and 6 bases from J, with 9 bases between. The CDR3 is 13 residues long. Germline V lookup: CDR1 MNHNS, CDR2 SASEGT. The chain's CDR3 is CASSDGVGQPQHF. DNA of the CDR3: TGTGCCAGCAGTGACGGGGTAGGTCAGCCCCAGCATTTT.

This clone occurred a few times. The V gene is TRBV5-8, the J gene TRBJ2-1; D call uncertain. CDR1 is SGHTS, CDR2 YDEGEE, per germline. V was shortened by 5 bases and J by 6 bases, with 9 bases between the two germline ends. This CDR3 comprises 12 residues. Here the CDR3 reads CASSLNSNEQFF. Here the CDR3 DNA reads TGTGCCAGCAGTTTAAACTCCAATGAGCAGTTCTTC.

J is TRBJ1-1 and V is TRBV10-3, with D perhaps TRBD1 (6 bases). CDR3 length: 15 amino acids. Trimming removed 2 bases at V and 4 bases at J, with 14 bases between. Germline CDR1 is ENHRY and CDR2 is SYGVKD. In DNA, the CDR3 is TGTGCCATCAGTGAGGCGGGGGGCGGCGGCACTGAAGCTTTCTTT. It yields the protein CAISEAGGGGTEAFF.

This chain joins TRBV11-2 and TRBJ1-6, with TRBD1 identical over 9 bases. The V segment lost 5 bases and the J segment 8 bases; nucleotides outside the gene matches: 7. Germline assignment: CDR1 SGHAT and CDR2 FQNNGV. The CDR3 loop spans 15 amino acids. The CDR3 DNA sequence: TGTGCCAGCAGCAAGGACCGGGACAGGGATTCACCCCTCCACTTT. It codes for CASSKDRDRDSPLHF.

The rearrangement joins TRBV5-6 to TRBJ2-7; TRBD2 might be the D (7 bases). V was shortened by 0 bases and J by 0 bases, with 19 bases between the two germline ends. CDR3 length equals 18 residues. The germline CDR1 and CDR2 sequences are SGHDT and YYEEEE. CDR3 bases: TGTGCCAGCAGCTTGGCCCCGGACAGAGCGGGACGCTCCTACGAGCAGTACTTC. Residues: CASSLAPDRAGRSYEQYF.

Written as DNA, the CDR3 is TGCAGCGTAGAGCTAGCGACTACGAACACCGGGGAGCTGTTTTTT. It codes for CSVELATTNTGELFF. The chain combines TRBV29-1 with TRBJ2-2; a possible D gene is TRBD2 (6 bases). CDR3 length equals 15 residues. V dropped 6 bases and J dropped 0 bases, with 14 bases sitting between them. Germline V CDR1 and CDR2: SQVTM, ANQGSEA.

The V call is TRBV9, the J call TRBJ2-7; D is possibly TRBD2 (5 bases). The V end lost 1 base, the J end lost 7 bases, and 12 bases lay between the germline ends. The germline V gene encodes CDR1 SGDLS and CDR2 YYNGEE. There are 13 residues in the CDR3. The CDR3 protein is CASSVLPSGEQYF. CDR3 coding DNA: TGTGCCAGCAGCGTACTACCCTCGGGGGAGCAGTACTTC. The whole variable domain, remainder taken from reference TRBV9 and TRBJ2-7, is DSGVTQTPKHLITATGQRVTLRCSPRSGDLSVYWYQQSLDQGLQFLIQYYNGEERAKGNILERFSAQQFPDLHSELNLSSLELGDSALYFCASSVLPSGEQYFGPGTRLTVT.

This chain links TRBV10-1 with TRBJ2-5; D not resolved. This CDR3 comprises 11 residues. Germline loops: CDR1 WNHNN, CDR2 SYGVQD (reference sequence). Trimming stripped 7 bases from V and 5 bases from J, with 8 bases between. The CDR3 sequence is CASIPAETQYF. CDR3 in DNA: TGCGCCAGCATCCCCGCGGAGACCCAGTACTTC.

The chain combines TRBV5-1 with TRBJ2-7, with 9 nucleotides matching TRBD2. V dropped 4 bases and J dropped 2; count of bases not matched to a gene: 7. The CDR3 sequence is 15 residues long. Germline V gives CDR1 SGHRS, CDR2 YFSETQ. This chain's CDR3 is CASSPGTSRTYEQYF. The CDR3 DNA reads as TGCGCCAGCAGCCCAGGGACTAGCCGGACCTACGAGCAGTACTTC.

The chain is built from TRBV6-5 and TRBJ2-7; 11 bases fit TRBD2. Germline V gene lookup returns CDR1 MNHEY and CDR2 SVGAGI. With V trimmed by 1 base and J by 5 bases, 7 bases remained unmatched. The CDR3 has 16 amino acids. CDR3 amino acids: CASSYYSGGAVNEQYF. The DNA of the CDR3 is TGTGCCAGCAGTTACTATAGCGGGGGGGCTGTAAACGAGCAGTACTTC.

This sequence joins TRBV5-1 and TRBJ2-7; perhaps TRBD1 as D (6 bases). Germline CDR1 and CDR2: SGHRS and YFSETQ. Trimming took 8 bases from V and 0 from J, leaving 15 bases between them. This CDR3 has 14 amino acids. The CDR3 DNA reads TGCGCCAGTCAACCGGGACACAGCTCCTACGAGCAGTACTTC. As protein: CASQPGHSSYEQYF.

The rearrangement joins TRBV6-5 to TRBJ1-1, with TRBD1 matching 8 bases. V was clipped by 6 bases and J by 1 base; unmatched bases: 4. This CDR3 has 14 amino acids. Germline lookup yields CDR1 MNHEY and CDR2 SVGAGI. Written as DNA, the CDR3 is TGTGCCAGCAGCGCAGACAGGGGGAACACTGAAGCTTTCTTT. Translating gives CASSADRGNTEAFF.

This clone has a handful of counts. V usage is TRBV5-5 and J usage is TRBJ2-7; D perhaps matches TRBD1 (7 bases). The V and J ends lost 4 bases and 2 bases respectively, with 16 bases between them. The CDR3 is 15 residues long. Germline values: CDR1 SGHKS, CDR2 YYEKEE (reference sequence). The CDR3 bases are TGTGCCAGCAGCAACACTCAGGGGGGTGCCTACGAGCAGTACTTC. It specifies CASSNTQGGAYEQYF.

The rearrangement links TRBV5-6 to TRBJ1-6, with unresolved D. Looked up from germline, CDR1 is SGHDT and CDR2 is YYEEEE. The CDR3 runs to 15 residues. Trimming removed 2 bases at V and 5 bases at J, with 11 bases between. DNA for the CDR3: TGTGCCAGCAGCTTCTACGGAGCCAATAATTCACCCCTCCACTTT. Protein: CASSFYGANNSPLHF.

The chain is built from TRBV19 and TRBJ1-5; the D gene is possibly TRBD1 (6 bases). Germline lookup yields CDR1 LNHDA and CDR2 SQIVND (reference sequence). The ends were cut back, 3 bases at V and 10 bases at J, with 13 bases in the middle. The CDR3 loop spans 13 amino acids. CDR3 nucleotides: TGTGCCAGTAGTATGGACAGCCCGCAACCCCAGCATTTT. It encodes CASSMDSPQPQHF.

The rearrangement links TRBV5-5 to TRBJ1-5; 8 bases fit TRBD1. In germline, CDR1 is SGHKS, CDR2 YYEKEE (reference sequence). The CDR3 loop spans 15 amino acids. Germline trimming cut 5 bases from V and 1 base from J; bases unmatched to any gene: 5. The CDR3 coding sequence is TGTGCCAGCAGTCATCAGGGGGCCAGCAATCAGCCCCAGCATTTT. Its protein is CASSHQGASNQPQHF.

The V and J genes are TRBV28 and TRBJ1-1; 7 positions match TRBD1. The junction had 13 bases not matched to a gene; V was cut back by 5 bases and J by 7 bases. Germline loops: CDR1 MDHEN, CDR2 SYDVKM. This CDR3 is 15 amino acids long. The CDR3 DNA follows: TGTGCCAGCAGTCCCTCAGGGGGGCGTATTAATGAAGCTTTCTTT. Protein: CASSPSGGRINEAFF.

This clone was detected only once. Other DNA sequences of this sample code for an identical CDR3. The rearrangement joins TRBV20-1 to TRBJ2-7; 7 bases align to TRBD1. The CDR3 loop spans 11 amino acids. The V segment lost 6 bases and the J segment 2 bases; nucleotides outside the gene matches: 1. Germline CDR1 reads DFQATT; CDR2 reads SNEGSKA (reference sequence). The CDR3: CSAGQAYEQYF. For the CDR3, the DNA is TGCAGTGCCGGACAGGCCTACGAGCAGTACTTC.

The chain joins TRBV5-4 to TRBJ1-2, with TRBD1 as a possible D gene (6 bases). The CDR3 covers 16 residues. Trimming cost V 4 bases and J 5 bases, with 21 bases left between them. Looked up from germline, CDR1 is SGHNT and CDR2 is YYREEE (reference sequence). CDR3 sequence reads: CASSTSVGGAGYGYTF. CDR3 DNA sequence: TGTGCCAGCAGCACGTCGGTAGGGGGGGCGGGTTATGGCTACACCTTC.

This chain joins TRBV11-2 and TRBJ1-2; D may be TRBD1 (5 bases). Per germline, CDR1 SGHAT and CDR2 FQNNGV. This CDR3 region has 16 residues. Trimming took 6 bases from V and 3 from J, leaving 20 bases between them. Written as DNA, the CDR3 is TGTGCCAGCAGGAGGCCTGGGCAGGGAATGGACTATGGCTACACCTTC. As protein: CASRRPGQGMDYGYTF.

The CDR3, as DNA: TGTGCCAGCAGCTTTCGACTGACTTACGAGCAGTACTTC. It is translated as CASSFRLTYEQYF. V is TRBV5-6 and J is TRBJ2-7; no definite D call. V was clipped by 2 bases and J by 4 bases, with 10 bases between them. Germline V CDR1 and CDR2: SGHDT, YYEEEE. The CDR3 runs 13 residues.

This rearrangement joins TRBV5-4 to TRBJ1-2; 11 bases fit TRBD1. The CDR3 is made up of 15 amino acids. With V trimmed by 6 bases and J by 5 bases, 9 bases remained unmatched. Germline lookup yields CDR1 SGHNT and CDR2 YYREEE (reference sequence). This CDR3 is CASTPGQGVWYGYTF. The DNA for the CDR3 is TGTGCCAGCACCCCGGGACAGGGGGTTTGGTATGGCTACACCTTC.

The rearrangement joins TRBV29-1 to TRBJ2-2, with D tentatively TRBD1 (5 bases). The V and J ends lost 6 bases and 6 bases respectively, with 17 bases between them. The V gene's germline CDR1 is SQVTM and CDR2 ANQGSEA. The CDR3 sequence is 14 residues long. The CDR3, as DNA: TGCAGCGTCGCCCGTCGCTTGGGGCCCGGGGAGCTGTTTTTT. It translates to CSVARRLGPGELFF.

About this clone: One junction end disagrees with the germline gene, perhaps due to a read error. CDR3 sequence reads: CASSPRAGGRQETQYF. The CDR3 nucleotides read TGTGCTAGCAGCCCCAGGGCGGGGGGCCGACAAGAGACCCAGTACTTC. The chain employs TRBV7-7 and TRBJ2-5; 8 bases align to TRBD2. The CDR3 is 16 amino acids. Germline V lookup: CDR1 SSHAT, CDR2 FNYEAQ (reference sequence).

The chain links TRBV27 to TRBJ2-2; 13 bases are a match to TRBD2. Germline values: CDR1 MNHEY, CDR2 SMNVEV (reference sequence). This CDR3 is 15 amino acids long. Unmatched junction bases numbered 5, after V lost 6 bases and J lost 7 bases. The CDR3 spells CASRMGLAGFGELFF. The CDR3 DNA sequence: TGTGCCAGCAGGATGGGACTAGCGGGGTTCGGGGAGCTGTTTTTT.

This clone was picked up a small number of times. V gene TRBV25-1 combines with J gene TRBJ2-7, with TRBD1 matching over 8 bases. The CDR3 has 15 amino acids. V was pared by 3 bases and J by 4 bases, with 8 bases of the junction left unmatched. Per the germline V gene, CDR1 is MGHDK and CDR2 is SYGVNS. For the CDR3, the DNA is TGTGCCAGCAGTGATCTCCAGGGGGCAAATTACGAGCAGTACTTC. Translating it yields CASSDLQGANYEQYF.

J is TRBJ1-1 and V is TRBV19, with 9 bases that match TRBD1. V trimming: 7 bases; J trimming: 5 bases; junction bases outside the gene matches: 17. CDR3 length: 17 amino acids. Germline V gives CDR1 LNHDA, CDR2 SQIVND (reference sequence). The CDR3 spells CASMVRGIQGARTEAFF. DNA of the CDR3: TGTGCCAGTATGGTTCGGGGGATACAGGGGGCGCGGACTGAAGCTTTCTTT.

The chain joins TRBV19 to TRBJ2-2, with 9 positions matching TRBD1. Germline CDR1 reads LNHDA; CDR2 reads SQIVND (reference sequence). CDR3 length: 15 residues. J was trimmed by 0 bases and V by 10 bases; bases with no gene match: 6. The DNA of the CDR3 is TGTGCCACAAACAGGGGGCCAGCGAACACCGGGGAGCTGTTTTTT. Amino acids: CATNRGPANTGELFF.